This TCR beta chain was sequenced during a study of graft-versus-host responses after intestinal transplantation. Germline CDR1 LNHDA, CDR2 SQIVND (reference sequence). V lost 4 bases and J lost 0, with 14 bases in between. The CDR3 is 16 residues long. This clone was detected once. Here immunoSEQ multiplex PCR was the method, and the copy in TCRdb shows in-frame clones only, minus some. The repertoire holds 14,000 or so clones, with around 87% as singletons. The sequenced sample was bone marrow, obtained less than 130 days after intestinal transplantation. The receptor's source is a human patient who received an intestinal transplant, so some T cells may come from the graft donor. This sequence joins TRBV19 and TRBJ2-3, with D perhaps being TRBD1 or TRBD2 (5 bases each). CDR3 nucleotide sequence: TGTGCCAGTAGTACCCGGGGACGGACTAGCACAGATACGCAGTATTTT. Residues: CASSTRGRTSTDTQYF. Supplemented by reference TRBV19 and TRBJ2-3, the full variable domain reads DGGITQSPKYLFRKEGQNVTLSCEQNLNHDAMYWYRQDPGQGLRLIYYSQIVNDFQKGDIAEGYSVSREKKESFPLTVTSAQKNPTAFYLCASSTRGRTSTDTQYFGPGTRLTVL.